A single sample is the source of the 18 T cell receptor beta chains below, sequenced in a study of neurological immune-mediated disorders. TCRdb reprocessed the 5' RACE reads via MiXCR and lists one record per CDR3 protein. The data show 84,000 or so distinct CDR3 sequences, with 10% seen just once and more than 1.5% held by the top ten. The specimen sequenced was PBMCs. These receptors came from a man aged 40-50 years in good health.

Many counts were recorded for this clonotype. This chain connects TRBV20-1 to TRBJ2-2, with 9 bases lining up with TRBD1. CDR3 length: 15 amino acids. V was clipped by 2 bases and J by 0 bases; unmatched bases: 1. In germline, CDR1 is DFQATT, CDR2 SNEGSKA (reference sequence). The CDR3, as DNA: TGCAGTGCTAGAAGACAGGGGGCGAACACCGGGGAGCTGTTTTTT. This encodes CSARRQGANTGELFF.

In this sample, this clonotype turned up a few times. J is TRBJ2-1 and V is TRBV10-2, with 7 bases matching TRBD2. V lost 8 bases, J lost 6 bases, and 13 bases stayed unmatched. Germline V lookup: CDR1 WSHSY, CDR2 SAAADI. CDR3 length: 15 residues. The CDR3 loop is CASSEPGTTVNEQFF. The DNA of the CDR3 is TGCGCCAGCTCTGAACCCGGGACTACCGTCAATGAGCAGTTCTTC.

This clonotype showed up just a few times. The chain couples TRBV7-2 to TRBJ2-7; 8 nucleotides match TRBD2. The length of the CDR3 is 15 residues. V lost 2 bases, J lost 4 bases, and 7 bases stayed unmatched. Germline assignment: CDR1 SGHTA and CDR2 FQGNSA. DNA for the CDR3: TGTGCCAGCAGCTTATCTGCGGGGGGCCAGTACGAGCAGTACTTC. Translation gives CASSLSAGGQYEQYF.

This clonotype has at least ten counts. The genes are TRBV19 and TRBJ2-5; 7 bases align to TRBD1. CDR1 is LNHDA and CDR2 is SQIVND in the germline V gene (reference sequence). With V trimmed by 7 bases and J by 0 bases, 5 bases remained unmatched. The CDR3 has 14 amino acids. The CDR3 DNA sequence: TGTGCCAGTAACAGGGGCTACTACCAAGAGACCCAGTACTTC. It codes for CASNRGYYQETQYF.

This clonotype was counted ten times or more. The genes are TRBV6-1 and TRBJ2-3; tentative D call: TRBD2 (5 bases). The CDR3 has 13 residues. V lost 6 bases and J lost 2, with 9 bases in between. Germline CDR1 reads MNHNS; CDR2 reads SASEGT. The CDR3 here is CASRADYTDTQYF. The CDR3 DNA reads as TGTGCCAGCAGAGCAGACTACACAGATACGCAGTATTTT.

Of note for this clonotype: This may come from a read error, since a much larger clone is one base off. This chain connects TRBV7-2 to TRBJ2-1, with D tentatively TRBD1 (5 bases). Per the germline V gene, CDR1 is SGHTA and CDR2 is FQGNSA. The CDR3 spans 15 residues. Trimming stripped 3 bases from V and 8 bases from J, with 17 bases between. CDR3: CASSFGRWGRDEQFF. CDR3 bases: TGTGCCAGCAGCTTCGGGCGGTGGGGCCGCGATGAGCAGTTCTTC. Looking up the rest from reference TRBV7-2 and TRBJ2-1 gives the full variable domain: GAGVSQSPSNKVTEKGKDVELRCDPISGHTALYWYRQSLGQGLEFLIYFQGNSAPDKSGLPSDRFSAERTGGSVSTLTIQRTQQEDSAVYLCASSFGRWGRDEQFFGPGTRLTVL.

This clonotype was observed many times. This chain connects TRBV20-1 to TRBJ1-1; possible D gene TRBD1, 5 bases. CDR1 is DFQATT, CDR2 SNEGSKA, per germline (reference sequence). V gave up 0 bases and J gave up 4 bases, with 15 bases separating them. The CDR3 is 15 residues long. The CDR3 region has the DNA TGCAGTGCTAGAGAGGGGGACCTTTTTAGCACTGAAGCTTTCTTT. It yields the protein CSAREGDLFSTEAFF.

On this clonotype: A much bigger clone sits one base away, suggesting this may be a read error. The rearrangement uses TRBV5-1 and TRBJ2-1; D is unclear. CDR1 is SGHRS, CDR2 YFSETQ, per germline. V was trimmed by 7 bases and J by 0 bases, leaving 8 bases between them. This CDR3 contains 13 residues. The CDR3 spells CASRWNSYNEQFF. DNA for the CDR3: TGCGCCAGCCGGTGGAACTCCTACAATGAGCAGTTCTTC.

This clonotype was seen a few times. The chain employs TRBV18 and TRBJ1-4; D ambiguous. Germline CDR1 is KGHSH and CDR2 is LQKENI. With 3 bases removed from V and 0 bases from J, the gap between germline ends came to 11 bases. The CDR3 has 16 residues. The CDR3 is CASSPQRATTNEKLFF. CDR3 coding DNA: TGTGCCAGCTCACCTCAGCGGGCCACAACTAATGAAAAACTGTTTTTT.

This clonotype came up many times. The CDR3 protein is CASSLASDSETQYF. Written as DNA, the CDR3 is TGTGCCAGCAGCTTGGCCAGCGACAGTGAGACCCAGTACTTC. The chain has TRBV5-5 and TRBJ2-5, with a weak D call TRBD1 (5 bases). Germline-derived CDR1 and CDR2 are SGHKS and YYEKEE (reference sequence). This CDR3 contains 14 residues. V lost 0 bases and J lost 5, with 11 bases in between.

This clonotype was detected ten times or more. This rearrangement joins TRBV5-4 to TRBJ1-1, with 7 bases identical to TRBD1. Germline V gene lookup returns CDR1 SGHNT and CDR2 YYREEE (reference sequence). V trimming: 3 bases; J trimming: 1 base; junction bases outside the gene matches: 3. CDR3 length: 14 amino acids. The CDR3 DNA is TGTGCCAGCAGCTCGGGACAGAAGAACACTGAAGCTTTCTTT. Its translation is CASSSGQKNTEAFF. Combining the CDR3 with reference TRBV5-4 and TRBJ1-1 gives the whole variable domain ETGVTQSPTHLIKTRGQQVTLRCSSQSGHNTVSWYQQALGQGPQFIFQYYREEENGRGNFPPRFSGLQFPNYSSELNVNALELDDSALYLCASSSGQKNTEAFFGQGTRLTVV.

In its sample, this clonotype was seen many times. The rearrangement links TRBV5-1 to TRBJ2-1; 14 bases line up with TRBD2. Germline CDR1 reads SGHRS; CDR2 reads YFSETQ. The CDR3 loop spans 15 amino acids. J was trimmed by 7 bases and V by 5 bases; bases with no gene match: 5. Here the CDR3 DNA reads TGCGCCAGCAGTCCCGGACTAGCGGGGGGAAATGAGCAGTTCTTC. Amino acids: CASSPGLAGGNEQFF.

This clonotype has a count of ten or more. The rearrangement uses TRBV7-3 and TRBJ1-1; D gene uncertain. CDR3 length equals 14 residues. Germline CDR1 and CDR2: SGHTA and FQGTGA. V was clipped by 1 base and J by 4 bases, with 10 bases between them. The CDR3 DNA sequence: TGTGCCAGCAGCTTAAAAGTTGGAAGCACTGAAGCTTTCTTT. Amino acid sequence: CASSLKVGSTEAFF.

This clonotype has ten or more counts. This sequence joins TRBV5-5 and TRBJ2-2; TRBD2 aligns across 9 bases. The germline V gene encodes CDR1 SGHKS and CDR2 YYEKEE (reference sequence). J gave up 2 bases and V 4 bases, and 6 bases lay outside the gene matches. CDR3 length: 16 amino acids. CDR3 sequence (DNA): TGTGCCAGCAGCCTACCACTAGCGGGTAACACCGGGGAGCTGTTTTTT. Translation gives CASSLPLAGNTGELFF.

Ten or more counts support this clonotype. The chain has TRBV7-9 and TRBJ2-7, with D unresolved. Germline-derived CDR1 and CDR2 are SEHNR and FQNEAQ (reference sequence). V dropped 2 bases and J dropped 5 bases, with 19 bases sitting between them. This CDR3 has 16 amino acids. DNA of the CDR3: TGTGCCAGCAGCTTAAATCATGACGGGTCGGAGAACGAGCAGTACTTC. Protein product: CASSLNHDGSENEQYF.

This clonotype has a count of ten or more. The rearrangement uses TRBV29-1 and TRBJ2-3; D is perhaps TRBD1 or TRBD2 (5 bases each). V was trimmed by 0 bases and J by 5 bases, leaving 21 bases between them. In germline, CDR1 is SQVTM, CDR2 ANQGSEA. The CDR3 length is 17 residues. CDR3 bases: TGCAGCGTTGAAGAAGGTAGAGGGGCGGTGGAAAAAGATACGCAGTATTTT. This codes for CSVEEGRGAVEKDTQYF.

The sample holds a few counts of this clonotype. The chain employs TRBV10-3 and TRBJ2-5, with TRBD2 matching over 9 bases. The CDR3 is 16 amino acids. The J segment lost 2 bases and the V segment lost 4 bases, leaving 8 bases of the junction unmatched. Germline-derived CDR1 and CDR2 are ENHRY and SYGVKD. The CDR3 protein is CAISGGSGGLQETQYF. The CDR3 DNA sequence: TGTGCCATCAGTGGTGGTAGCGGGGGCCTACAAGAGACCCAGTACTTC.

About this clonotype itself: A much larger clonotype is one base distant, so this may be a read error. The CDR3 region is CSARHGNTEAFF. The CDR3 DNA follows: TGCAGTGCCAGACATGGGAACACTGAAGCTTTCTTT. This chain uses TRBV20-1 with TRBJ1-1; D ambiguous. V lost 6 bases and J lost 1, with 9 bases in between. The CDR3 loop spans 12 amino acids. In germline, CDR1 is DFQATT, CDR2 SNEGSKA (reference sequence).